This T cell receptor (beta chain) was recovered during a study of blood T cell repertoires in COVID-19. About the research overall: Acute-phase and convalescent COVID-19 samples originated in the United States, Italy and Spain. PBMCs, B-cell-depleted T cells, or T cells provided the cDNA or gDNA that made up the material.

Per the germline V gene, CDR1 is LGHDT and CDR2 is YNNKEL (reference sequence). V shed 2 bases and J shed 5 bases, with 3 bases lying between them. There are 11 residues in the CDR3. Per the original data handling: Amplifying reference gene primers gave estimates of nucleated cell counts. Libraries were prepared by immunoSEQ multiplex PCR; TCRdb keeps only in-frame clonotypes and omits some of them. That table gives V, J and clone size, and the DNA gave D and trimming. Of some 360,000 clones in the sample, roughly 89% were seen once. Enrollment of patients from Seattle took place during active infection, with longitudinal follow-up.

This TCR was recovered from a woman aged 55-69 years with COVID-19, enrolled during active disease. The rearrangement uses TRBV3-1 (or the pseudogene TRBV3-2) and TRBJ2-5; D is unclear. The sequencing input was peripheral blood. The CDR3 region is CASSQSETQYF. CDR3 nucleotides: TGTGCCAGCAGCCAAAGCGAGACCCAGTACTTC.